Listed here is a single TCR beta chain. These data belong to a study of blood T cell repertoires in COVID-19. Across the study: The cDNA or gDNA used as material had been derived from T cells, B-cell-depleted T cells, or PBMCs.

Per the original data handling: The assay estimated nucleated cells by amplifying reference gene primers. Assay used: immunoSEQ multiplex PCR; TCRdb lists only in-frame clones, some missing. V, J and clone size were drawn from that table, and D and trimming were deduced from the DNA. The table has about 130,000 clones, more than 70% seen once. V gave up 4 bases and J gave up 3 bases, with 11 bases separating them. The CDR3 runs to 13 residues. The germline CDR1 and CDR2 sequences are SGHKS and YYEKEE (reference sequence). The receptor was isolated from a woman in her 30s who had recovered from COVID-19. J is TRBJ2-7 and V is TRBV5-5; weak D call: TRBD1 (6 bases). Material: peripheral blood. The CDR3 DNA follows: TGTGCCAGCAGCCGGGACACCGACTACGAGCAGTACTTC. The encoded protein is CASSRDTDYEQYF.